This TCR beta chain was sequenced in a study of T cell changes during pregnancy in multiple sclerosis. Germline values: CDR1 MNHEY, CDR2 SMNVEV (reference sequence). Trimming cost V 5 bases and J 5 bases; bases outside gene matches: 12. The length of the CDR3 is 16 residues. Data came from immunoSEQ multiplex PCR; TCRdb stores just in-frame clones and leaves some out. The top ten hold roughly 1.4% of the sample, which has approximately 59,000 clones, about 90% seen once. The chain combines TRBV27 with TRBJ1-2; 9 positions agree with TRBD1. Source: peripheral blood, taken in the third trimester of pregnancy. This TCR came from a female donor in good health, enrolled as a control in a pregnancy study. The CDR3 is CASSGGKTGGAYGYTF. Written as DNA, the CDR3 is TGTGCCAGCAGTGGGGGAAAGACAGGGGGTGCGTATGGCTACACCTTC.